These 3 T cell receptor beta chains were sequenced from one sample in a study of siplizumab effects on memory and regulatory T cells. Libraries were prepared by immunoSEQ multiplex PCR; TCRdb keeps only in-frame clonotypes and omits some of them. The sample records over 50,000 clones, 70% to 90% being singletons. The specimen was memory CD4+ T cells sorted from blood. These receptors all come from a human donor in good health.

This clone rates as medium-sized (0.01 to 0.1%). The rearrangement uses TRBV11-2 and TRBJ2-4, with D possibly TRBD2 on 5 matching bases. Trimming left V 3 bases short and J 6 bases short, with 12 bases between. The CDR3 is 14 amino acids. Germline CDR1 and CDR2: SGHAT and FQNNGV. The CDR3 bases are TGTGCCAGCAGCTTGGACTTAACAGTAAACATTCAGTACTTC. Translated: CASSLDLTVNIQYF. Full variable domain (outside the CDR3, taken from reference TRBV11-2 and TRBJ2-4): EAGVAQSPRYKIIEKRQSVAFWCNPISGHATLYWYQQILGQGPKLLIQFQNNGVVDDSQLPKDRFSAERLKGVDSTLKIQPAKLEDSAVYLCASSLDLTVNIQYFGAGTRLSVL.

A note on this clone: Other DNA sequences in the same sample also yield this CDR3. V usage is TRBV5-1 and J usage is TRBJ1-5, with D possibly TRBD1 on 5 matching bases. Per the germline V gene, CDR1 is SGHRS and CDR2 is YFSETQ. Trimming took off 0 bases at V and 1 base at J, with 11 bases between the two ends. This CDR3 contains 16 residues. The CDR3 bases are TGCGCCAGCAGCTTGGGGGAAGGGGACAGCAATCAGCCCCAGCATTTT. Protein sequence: CASSLGEGDSNQPQHF.

The rearrangement links TRBV2 to TRBJ2-5, with TRBD2 matching 11 bases. From germline, CDR1 is SNHLY and CDR2 FYNNEI. The CDR3 is 14 residues long. V lost 6 bases to trimming and J lost 5 bases; unmatched junction nucleotides: 5. CDR3 region: CASSSSGGAETQYF. In DNA, the CDR3 is TGTGCCAGCAGCAGTAGCGGGGGGGCCGAGACCCAGTACTTC.